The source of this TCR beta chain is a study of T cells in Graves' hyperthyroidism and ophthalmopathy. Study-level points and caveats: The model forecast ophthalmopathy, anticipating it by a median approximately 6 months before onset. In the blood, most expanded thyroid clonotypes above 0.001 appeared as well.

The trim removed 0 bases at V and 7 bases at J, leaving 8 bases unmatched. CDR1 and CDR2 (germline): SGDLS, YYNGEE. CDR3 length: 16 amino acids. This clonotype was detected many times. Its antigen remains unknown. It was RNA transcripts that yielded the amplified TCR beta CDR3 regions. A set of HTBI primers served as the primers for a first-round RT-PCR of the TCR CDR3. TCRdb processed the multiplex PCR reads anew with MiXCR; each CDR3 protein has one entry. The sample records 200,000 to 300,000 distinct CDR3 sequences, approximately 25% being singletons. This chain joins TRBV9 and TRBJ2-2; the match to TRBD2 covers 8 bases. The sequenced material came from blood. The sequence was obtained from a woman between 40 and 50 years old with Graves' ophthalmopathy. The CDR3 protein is CASSVGFSGTDGELFF. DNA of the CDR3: TGTGCCAGCAGCGTAGGATTTAGCGGGACCGACGGGGAGCTGTTTTTT.